Shown below are 17 T cell receptor beta chains from a single sample sequenced in a study of tumor-infiltrating lymphocytes in primary liver carcinoma. Blood RNA came from unsorted whole blood; germline DNA was also extracted. Reverse transcription of about 500 ng total RNA with a constant-region primer produced TCR beta cDNA. Libraries of TCR beta came from three nested multiplex PCR rounds with slightly modified ARM-PCR. In the first two PCR rounds, TRBV1-TRBV30 forward primers were paired with a C-beta reverse primer, and each round lasted about 9 cycles. One entry per CDR3 protein results from TCRdb running MiXCR on the multiplex PCR reads. The sample has roughly 330,000 distinct CDR3 sequences, approximately 65% seen once. Sequenced sample: peripheral blood. The receptors shown here come from a man aged 40-50 years with primary liver carcinoma and hepatitis B virus infection.

About this clonotype: The junction does not match germline at one end; this may be a read error. The J gene is TRBJ2-7, the V gene TRBV12-3 or TRBV12-4; 12 nucleotides line up with TRBD1. The CDR3 has 16 residues. The CDR3 nucleotides read TGTGTCAGCAGTCCGTTGGGACAGGGGGCTTCCTACGAGCAGTACTTC. This translates into CVSSPLGQGASYEQYF.

About this clonotype: This may come from a read error, since a much larger clone is one base off. The chain combines TRBV6-5 with TRBJ2-7; 10 bases match TRBD1. This CDR3 spans 13 amino acids. J gave up 4 bases and V 10 bases, and 7 bases lay outside the gene matches. CDR1 MNHEY and CDR2 SVGAGI come from the germline V gene. The CDR3 here is CAISRDRGYEQYF. The CDR3 nucleotides read TGTGCCATCAGCCGGGACAGGGGTTACGAGCAGTACTTC.

This clonotype was seen ten or more times. The gene calls are TRBV6-1 and TRBJ1-4, with a tentative D call TRBD1 (5 bases). This CDR3 is 14 amino acids long. V gave up 3 bases and J gave up 6 bases, with 11 bases separating them. In germline, CDR1 is MNHNS, CDR2 SASEGT. The CDR3, as DNA: TGTGCCAGCAGTGATGTCAGGGCGGATGAAAAACTGTTTTTT. Its protein is CASSDVRADEKLFF.

Details on this clonotype: The junction and the germline gene differ at one end; a read error may be behind it. The rearrangement uses TRBV6-6 and TRBJ2-5; 7 bases are a match to TRBD2. The CDR3 has 14 amino acids. Germline V lookup: CDR1 MNHNY, CDR2 SVGAGI (reference sequence). The CDR3 nucleotides are TGTGCCAGCAGTGTGGGGACCTGGCGGGAGACCCAATACTTC. It codes for CASSVGTWRETQYF.

This clonotype turned up a few times. The chain uses TRBV11-2 and TRBJ2-1, with TRBD2 matching 16 bases. The CDR3 is 20 residues long. The germline gives CDR1 SGHAT, CDR2 FQNNGV. J was trimmed by 8 bases and V by 5 bases; bases with no gene match: 18. The CDR3 DNA reads as TGTGCCAGCAGCCTGACAGGGACTAGCGGGAGGGGGGGTGGGTACGATGAGCAGTTCTTC. Protein: CASSLTGTSGRGGGYDEQFF.

The chain employs TRBV6-1 and TRBJ2-7; 9 positions match TRBD2. After removal of 7 bases from V and 1 base from J, the junction contained 14 bases not matched to a gene. The CDR3 runs 17 residues. The germline gives CDR1 MNHNS, CDR2 SASEGT. The DNA for the CDR3 is TGTGCCAGCACCATTTGGGCTAGCGGGAAATTTTCCTACGAGCAGTACTTC. This encodes CASTIWASGKFSYEQYF.

This clonotype has just one count. Being one base from a much bigger clone, this may be a read error. CDR3 DNA: TGTGCCAGCAGTTCGCCGGGACCGAGTGGGGCCAACGTCCTGACTTTC. Protein product: CASSSPGPSGANVLTF. The chain has TRBV12-3 or TRBV12-4 and TRBJ2-6, with D perhaps matching TRBD1 or TRBD2 (5 bases each). The CDR3 has 16 amino acids. Deletions cut 4 bases from V and 3 bases from J, with 13 bases between.

Comment on this clonotype: Relative to the germline gene, one junction end is altered; a read error may explain this. This chain connects TRBV10-1 to TRBJ2-3; weak D call: TRBD2 (5 bases). The CDR3 consists of 15 residues. Germline V CDR1 and CDR2: WNHNN, SYGVQD (reference sequence). The DNA of the CDR3 is TGCGCCAGCAGTGACGAGGGTGAACAGCACGATATGCAGTATTTT. This gives the protein CASSDEGEQHDMQYF.

Note on this clonotype: This could be a read error, since a much larger clone is one nucleotide away. The rearrangement links TRBV5-6 to TRBJ2-7; D is unresolved. The CDR3 length is 15 residues. The ends were cut back, 2 bases at V and 2 bases at J, with 14 bases in the middle. Germline loops: CDR1 SGHDT, CDR2 YYEEEE. The CDR3 DNA follows: TGTGCCAGCAGCTTTAGGGTCGCGAGCGCCTACGAGCAGTACTTC. This gives the protein CASSFRVASAYEQYF.

With respect to this clonotype: A much larger clone differs from this one at a single base, so this may be a read error. This chain uses TRBV6-2 or TRBV6-3 with TRBJ2-3; D may be TRBD1 (5 bases). Per germline, CDR1 MNHEY and CDR2 SVGEGT. CDR3 length equals 17 residues. The DNA of the CDR3 is TGTGCCAGCAGTTACTTCCCTCTGGGGCCTGGCACAGATACGCAGTGTTTT. Amino acids: CASSYFPLGPGTDTQCF.

The genes are TRBV5-1 and TRBJ2-3; 12 bases agree with TRBD2. Germline CDR1 reads SGHRS; CDR2 reads YFSETQ. CDR3 length: 15 residues. With V trimmed by 4 bases and J by 8 bases, 8 bases remained unmatched. In nucleotides, the CDR3 is TGCGCCAGCAGCGAGCGGACTAGCGGGAAAGGTACGCAGTATTTT. This encodes CASSERTSGKGTQYF. The full variable domain, its missing parts supplied by reference TRBV5-1 and TRBJ2-3, is KAGVTQTPRYLIKTRGQQVTLSCSPISGHRSVSWYQQTPGQGLQFLFEYFSETQRNKGNFPGRFSGRQFSNSRSEMNVSTLELGDSALYLCASSERTSGKGTQYFGPGTRLTVL.

V and J are TRBV28 and TRBJ2-7; TRBD1 might be the D (5 bases). This CDR3 is built from 16 residues. The germline V gene has CDR1 MDHEN and CDR2 SYDVKM. The V end lost 6 bases, the J end lost 0 bases, and 18 bases lay between the germline ends. In DNA, the CDR3 is TGTGCCAGCAGACCCAGGGTGGACCTGAGCTCCTACGAGCAGTACTTC. This encodes CASRPRVDLSSYEQYF.

Remarks on this clonotype: A much bigger clone sits one base away, suggesting this may be a read error. The chain is built from TRBV5-5 and TRBJ2-4, with TRBD1 matching 7 bases. CDR1 is SGHKS, CDR2 YYEKEE, per germline (reference sequence). The CDR3 runs 14 residues. CDR3 DNA: TGTGCCAACAGCTTTTCTTCAGGGGGAAACATTCAGTACTTC. Encoded protein: CANSFSSGGNIQYF. Based on the CDR3 plus reference TRBV5-5 and TRBJ2-4, the full variable domain is DAGVTQSPTHLIKTRGQQVTLRCSPISGHKSVSWYQQVLGQGPQFIFQYYEKEERGRGNFPDRFSARQFPNYSSELNVNALLLGDSALYLCANSFSSGGNIQYFGAGTRLSVL.

As to this clonotype: A read error may explain this, as a much larger clone is one base away. The chain has TRBV6-1 and TRBJ2-2; D gene uncertain. V gave up 3 bases and J gave up 1 base, with 6 bases separating them. Germline V lookup: CDR1 MNHNS, CDR2 SASEGT. CDR3 length equals 14 residues. CDR3 nucleotide sequence: TGTGCCAGCAGTGAGGCATTGAACACCGGGGAGCTGTTTTTT. Translated, it gives CASSEALNTGELFF.

In the case of this clonotype: A clone one base away is much larger, so this may be a read error. The chain combines TRBV7-9 with TRBJ2-7, with 7 bases that match TRBD2. The CDR3 has 14 residues. The germline gives CDR1 SEHNR, CDR2 FQNEAQ (reference sequence). Germline trimming cut 5 bases from V and 6 bases from J; bases unmatched to any gene: 10. CDR3 DNA sequence: TGTGCCAGCAGCCCGACTGAATGCGGGGGCGAGCAGTACTTC. Protein sequence: CASSPTECGGEQYF.

The J gene is TRBJ1-1, the V gene TRBV5-5; 10 positions match TRBD1. This CDR3 comprises 14 residues. CDR1 and CDR2 (germline): SGHKS, YYEKEE (reference sequence). J gave up 13 bases and V 0 bases, and 9 bases lay outside the gene matches. The CDR3 nucleotides read TGTGCCAGCAGCTTGGGATGGACAGGGGGATCGGTTTTCTTT. As protein: CASSLGWTGGSVFF.

The V call is TRBV11-3, the J call TRBJ2-5; TRBD1 matches 8 bases. After removal of 10 bases from V and 4 bases from J, the junction contained 8 bases not matched to a gene. Per the germline V gene, CDR1 is SGHNT and CDR2 is YENEEA. This CDR3 is 13 amino acids long. The CDR3, as DNA: TGTGCCAACTGCACTACAGGGGGAGAGACCCAGTACTTC. The encoded protein is CANCTTGGETQYF.